The rows below give T cell receptor beta chains drawn from one sample of a study of blood T cell repertoires in COVID-19. Generated by immunoSEQ multiplex PCR, the TCRdb table keeps only in-frame clones and is missing some. The sample gives roughly 120,000 clones, 85% to 90% of which show up once; approximately 30% is in the top ten. The specimen sequenced was peripheral blood. These receptors all stem from a man between 70 and 80 years old with active or convalescent COVID-19. CDR3s include the opening cysteine and the closing phenylalanine or tryptophan. A D gene is named only where the DNA matches it firmly. Clone size, where shown, is once, few, many, or a class for clones that have expanded.

D: NA; V: TRBV2; size: NA; J: TRBJ2-5; DNA: TGTGCCAGCAGAGGAGGCCAAGAGACCCAGTACTTC; CDR3: CASRGGQETQYF
D: NA; V: TRBV27; size: NA; J: TRBJ1-2; DNA: TGTGCCAGCACCACCACTTTACAGGGTAACTATGGCTACACCTTC; CDR3: CASTTTLQGNYGYTF
D: TRBD2; V: TRBV12-3/TRBV12-4; size: NA; J: TRBJ2-7; DNA: TGTGCCAGCAGGCGAGCGGGAGGGGCGCAGTACTTC; CDR3: CASRRAGGAQYF
D: TRBD2; V: TRBV24-1; size: NA; J: TRBJ2-3; DNA: TGTGCCACCAGTCTGACTAGCGGGAGCTCAGATACGCAGTATTTT; CDR3: CATSLTSGSSDTQYF
D: TRBD1; V: TRBV5-4; size: NA; J: TRBJ1-4; DNA: TGTGCCAGCAGCAGGGGACAGGGAAATGAAAAACTGTTTTTT; CDR3: CASSRGQGNEKLFF
D: NA; V: TRBV5-1; size: NA; J: TRBJ2-1; DNA: TGCGCCAGCAGCTTGGGCTCGAGCTCCTACAATGAGCAGTTCTTC; CDR3: CASSLGSSSYNEQFF
D: TRBD1; V: TRBV18; size: NA; J: TRBJ2-7; DNA: TGTGCCAGCTCACCACCGGGACAGGGTGGCTCCTACGAGCAGTACTTC; CDR3: CASSPPGQGGSYEQYF
D: NA; V: TRBV27; size: NA; J: TRBJ2-3; DNA: TGTGCCAGCGCAACGGGACACGGCACAGATACGCAGTATTTT; CDR3: CASATGHGTDTQYF
D: TRBD1; V: TRBV6-5; size: NA; J: TRBJ1-6; DNA: TGTGCCAGCAGTTCGTCCACAGGGGGCGCTAATTCACCCCTCCACTTT; CDR3: CASSSSTGGANSPLHF
D: TRBD2; V: TRBV28; size: NA; J: TRBJ2-4; DNA: TGTGCCAGCAGTGCGTTGACGGGGGGAGCCAAAAACATTCAGTACTTC; CDR3: CASSALTGGAKNIQYF
D: NA; V: TRBV21-1; size: NA; J: TRBJ2-2; DNA: TGTGCCAGCGGCGGGATAGACCCAGGCACCGGGGAGCTGTTTTTT; CDR3: CASGGIDPGTGELFF
D: NA; V: TRBV5-4; size: few; J: TRBJ1-5; DNA: TGTGCCAGCAGCTTCGGAGGGGGGGGATCGAGCAATCAGCCCCAGCATTTT; CDR3: CASSFGGGGSSNQPQHF
D: NA; V: TRBV10-3; size: NA; J: TRBJ2-2; DNA: TGTGCCATCAGTGAGACAGCGAACACCGGGGAGCTGTTTTTT; CDR3: CAISETANTGELFF
D: NA; V: TRBV19; size: NA; J: TRBJ1-3; DNA: TGTGCCAGTAGTAGCCCCGAGGACTCTGGAAACACCATATATTTT; CDR3: CASSSPEDSGNTIYF
D: NA; V: TRBV14; size: NA; J: TRBJ1-1; DNA: TGTGCCAGCAGCCAAGATATCAGGGCCACTGAAGCTTTCTTT; CDR3: CASSQDIRATEAFF
D: NA; V: TRBV28; size: NA; J: TRBJ1-4; DNA: TGTGCCATTGGGGGAGGGCAGGGTCGCGAAAAACTGTTTTTT; CDR3: CAIGGGQGREKLFF
D: NA; V: TRBV27; size: NA; J: TRBJ1-1; DNA: TGTGCCAGCAGAATACTCGACAGAATGAACACTGAAGCTTTCTTT; CDR3: CASRILDRMNTEAFF
D: NA; V: TRBV28; size: NA; J: TRBJ1-1; DNA: TGTGCCAGCAGTCCCCTAGGTCAGGGTAAAGGCACTGAAGCTTTCTTT; CDR3: CASSPLGQGKGTEAFF
D: NA; V: TRBV19; size: NA; J: TRBJ1-5; DNA: TGTGCCAGTACTGGGAGGGGGGTAGGTCAGCCCCAGCATTTT; CDR3: CASTGRGVGQPQHF
D: TRBD2; V: TRBV5-1; size: NA; J: TRBJ2-5; DNA: TGCGCCAGCAGGGATCCGGGACTAGGGACCTTCCAAGAGACCCAGTACTTC; CDR3: CASRDPGLGTFQETQYF
D: NA; V: TRBV20-1; size: NA; J: TRBJ2-3; DNA: TGCAGTGCTAGTTTCCGGGACTTAGGCACAGATACGCAGTATTTT; CDR3: CSASFRDLGTDTQYF
D: TRBD1; V: TRBV6-1; size: NA; J: TRBJ1-5; DNA: TGTGCCAGCAGTGAGACGGGACAGGGTCCTTATCAGCCCCAGCATTTT; CDR3: CASSETGQGPYQPQHF
D: TRBD2; V: TRBV2; size: NA; J: TRBJ2-1; DNA: TGTGCCAGCAGGGAGACTAGCGGGCGGCTGGACAATGAGCAGTTCTTC; CDR3: CASRETSGRLDNEQFF
D: TRBD1; V: TRBV13; size: NA; J: TRBJ1-6; DNA: TGTGCCAGCAGCTTACGGGGGACAGGTGAAAATTCACCCCTCCACTTT; CDR3: CASSLRGTGENSPLHF
D: NA; V: TRBV15; size: NA; J: TRBJ2-1; DNA: TGTGCCACCAGCAGAGTGGGAGGGGGTGATAGTGAGCAGTTCTTC; CDR3: CATSRVGGGDSEQFF
D: NA; V: TRBV18; size: NA; J: TRBJ1-1; DNA: TGTGCCAGCTCACCACGGGGGGTTACGAACACTGAAGCTTTCTTT; CDR3: CASSPRGVTNTEAFF
D: TRBD1; V: TRBV28; size: NA; J: TRBJ2-7; DNA: TGTGCCAGCAGCCGAGGGACAGGGGGTCCCTACGAGCAGTACTTC; CDR3: CASSRGTGGPYEQYF
D: NA; V: TRBV5-6; size: NA; J: TRBJ1-5; DNA: TGTGCCAGCAGCTACCAGGGCGTTGGAAATCAGCCCCAGCATTTT; CDR3: CASSYQGVGNQPQHF
D: TRBD1; V: TRBV2; size: NA; J: TRBJ2-3; DNA: TGTGCCAGCAGTGAAGGGGACAGGGACACAGATACGCAGTATTTT; CDR3: CASSEGDRDTDTQYF
D: TRBD1; V: TRBV11-3; size: once; J: TRBJ2-6; DNA: TGTGCCAGCAGCTTGGGACAGGCGTTTGGTGGGGCCAACGTCCTGACTTTC; CDR3: CASSLGQAFGGANVLTF
D: TRBD1; V: TRBV27; size: NA; J: TRBJ2-5; DNA: TGTGCCAGCAGTGCCGGTTCAGGGGGCGAGACCCAGTACTTC; CDR3: CASSAGSGGETQYF
D: NA; V: TRBV10-3; size: NA; J: TRBJ2-2; DNA: TGTGCCATCAGTGGTGGGCAGGGGCCCGGGGAGCTGTTTTTT; CDR3: CAISGGQGPGELFF
D: TRBD1; V: TRBV11-2; size: NA; J: TRBJ1-2; DNA: TGTGCCAGCAGCCCCCCGACAGGGGTTGGCTACACCTTC; CDR3: CASSPPTGVGYTF
D: NA; V: TRBV7-9; size: once; J: TRBJ1-2; DNA: TGTGCCAGCAGCCCCCCGCAGGGGAGTCGGGGCTACACCTTC; CDR3: CASSPPQGSRGYTF
D: NA; V: TRBV29-1; size: NA; J: TRBJ2-2; DNA: TGCAGCGTTCCCAGGGGGGAGAGAGTCGGGGAGCTGTTTTTT; CDR3: CSVPRGERVGELFF
D: NA; V: TRBV18; size: NA; J: TRBJ2-7; DNA: TGTGCCAGCTCACCCAGGGGAACCTACGAGCAGTACTTC; CDR3: CASSPRGTYEQYF